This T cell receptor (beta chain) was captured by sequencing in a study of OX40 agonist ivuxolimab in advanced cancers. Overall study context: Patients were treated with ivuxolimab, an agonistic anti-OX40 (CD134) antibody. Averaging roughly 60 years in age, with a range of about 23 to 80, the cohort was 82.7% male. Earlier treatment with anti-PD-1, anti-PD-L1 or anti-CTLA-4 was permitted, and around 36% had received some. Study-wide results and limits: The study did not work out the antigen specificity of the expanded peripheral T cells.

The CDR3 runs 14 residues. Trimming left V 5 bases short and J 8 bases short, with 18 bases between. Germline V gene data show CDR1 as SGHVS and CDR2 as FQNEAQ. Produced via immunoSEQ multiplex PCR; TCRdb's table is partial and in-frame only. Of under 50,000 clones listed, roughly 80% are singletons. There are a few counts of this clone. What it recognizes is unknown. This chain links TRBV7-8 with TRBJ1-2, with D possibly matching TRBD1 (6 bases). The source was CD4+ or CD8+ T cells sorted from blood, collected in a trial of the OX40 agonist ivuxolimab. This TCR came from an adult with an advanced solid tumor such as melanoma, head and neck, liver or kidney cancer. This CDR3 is CASSLNRVSLGYTF. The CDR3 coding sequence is TGTGCCAGCAGCCTGAACAGGGTCTCGCTCGGCTACACCTTC.